These 2 T cell receptor beta chains share one sample of origin, sequenced in a study of blood T cell repertoires in COVID-19. Method: immunoSEQ multiplex PCR; TCRdb's copy keeps in-frame clones and lacks some. The sample holds nearly 250,000 clones, just under 90% seen once. The source material was PBMCs or T cells enriched from blood (not recorded which). The receptors originated from a man aged 45-60 years who had been exposed to COVID-19.

The chain is built from TRBV5-5 and TRBJ1-5; possible D gene TRBD1, 5 bases. Germline V gene sequence: CDR1 SGHKS, CDR2 YYEKEE (reference sequence). The V end was cut by 2 bases, the J end by 1 base, with 10 bases between. The CDR3 loop spans 15 amino acids. As DNA, the CDR3 is TGTGCCAGCAGCTTAGGGTGGGGCAGCAATCAGCCCCAGCATTTT. This translates into CASSLGWGSNQPQHF.

V is TRBV5-4 and J is TRBJ2-1, with 7 bases aligning to TRBD1. The CDR3 totals 15 residues. The J segment lost 8 bases and the V segment lost 4 bases, leaving 12 bases of the junction unmatched. From germline, CDR1 is SGHNT and CDR2 YYREEE (reference sequence). The CDR3 loop is CASSLGDRGGDEQFF. CDR3 nucleotide sequence: TGTGCCAGCAGCCTGGGGGACAGAGGGGGCGATGAGCAGTTCTTC.